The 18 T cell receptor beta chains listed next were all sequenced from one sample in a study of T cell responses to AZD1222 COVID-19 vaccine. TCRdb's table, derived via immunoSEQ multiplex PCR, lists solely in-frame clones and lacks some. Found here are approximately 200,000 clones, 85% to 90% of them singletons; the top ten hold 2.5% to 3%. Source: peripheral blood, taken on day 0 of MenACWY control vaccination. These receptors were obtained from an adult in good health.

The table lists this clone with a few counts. Written as DNA, the CDR3 is TGTGCCTGGAGTTGGGGGATGAACACTGAAGCTTTCTTT. Translating it yields CAWSWGMNTEAFF. The rearrangement uses TRBV30 and TRBJ1-1; maybe TRBD1 (5 bases). Trimming took 2 bases from V and 0 from J, leaving 7 bases between them. The CDR3 has 13 amino acids. Germline values: CDR1 GTSNPN, CDR2 SVGIG (reference sequence). Full variable domain (rest looked up from reference TRBV30 and TRBJ1-1): SQTIHQWPATLVQPVGSPLSLECTVEGTSNPNLYWYRQAAGRGLQLLFYSVGIGQISSEVPQNLSASRPQDRQFILSSKKLLLSDSGFYLCAWSWGMNTEAFFGQGTRLTVV.

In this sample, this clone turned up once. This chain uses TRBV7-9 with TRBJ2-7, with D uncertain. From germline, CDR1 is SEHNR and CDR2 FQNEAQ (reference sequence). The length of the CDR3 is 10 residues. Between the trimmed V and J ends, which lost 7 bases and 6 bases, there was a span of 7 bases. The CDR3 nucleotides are TGTGCCAGCACCCCTTCCGAGCAGTACTTC. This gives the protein CASTPSEQYF.

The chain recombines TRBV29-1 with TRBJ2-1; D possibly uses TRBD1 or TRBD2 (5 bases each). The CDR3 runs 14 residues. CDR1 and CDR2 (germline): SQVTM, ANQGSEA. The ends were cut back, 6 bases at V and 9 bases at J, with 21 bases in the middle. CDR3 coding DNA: TGCAGCGTCCGATCGGGTTTGGGGACGGGTGAGCAGTTCTTC. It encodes CSVRSGLGTGEQFF.

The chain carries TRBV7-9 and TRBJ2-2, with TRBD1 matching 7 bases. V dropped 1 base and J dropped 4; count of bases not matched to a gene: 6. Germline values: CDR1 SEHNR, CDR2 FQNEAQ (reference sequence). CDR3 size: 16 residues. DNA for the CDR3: TGTGCCAGCAGCTTAGGGGGGACAGAGGCCACCGGGGAGCTGTTTTTT. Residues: CASSLGGTEATGELFF. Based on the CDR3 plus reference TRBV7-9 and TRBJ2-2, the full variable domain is DTGVSQNPRHKITKRGQNVTFRCDPISEHNRLYWYRQTLGQGPEFLTYFQNEAQLEKSRLLSDRFSAERPKGSFSTLEIQRTEQGDSAMYLCASSLGGTEATGELFFGEGSRLTVL.

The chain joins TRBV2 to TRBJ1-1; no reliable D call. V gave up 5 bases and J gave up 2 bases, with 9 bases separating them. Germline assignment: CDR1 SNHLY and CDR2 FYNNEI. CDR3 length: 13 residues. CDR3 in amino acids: CASSTTANTEAFF. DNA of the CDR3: TGTGCCAGCAGTACTACAGCAAACACTGAAGCTTTCTTT.

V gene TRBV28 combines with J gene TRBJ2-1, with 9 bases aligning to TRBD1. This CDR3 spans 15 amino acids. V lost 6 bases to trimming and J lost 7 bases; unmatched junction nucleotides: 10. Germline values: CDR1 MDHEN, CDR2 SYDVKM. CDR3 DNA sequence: TGTGCCAGCAGACACCGGGACAGGGTAGTGAATGAGCAGTTCTTC. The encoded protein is CASRHRDRVVNEQFF.

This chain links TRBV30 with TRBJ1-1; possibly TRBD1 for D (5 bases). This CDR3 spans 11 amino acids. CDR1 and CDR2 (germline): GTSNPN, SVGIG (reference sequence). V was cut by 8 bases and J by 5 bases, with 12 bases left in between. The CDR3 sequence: CAGGGRTEAFF. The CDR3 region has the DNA TGTGCCGGGGGAGGGAGGACTGAAGCTTTCTTT.

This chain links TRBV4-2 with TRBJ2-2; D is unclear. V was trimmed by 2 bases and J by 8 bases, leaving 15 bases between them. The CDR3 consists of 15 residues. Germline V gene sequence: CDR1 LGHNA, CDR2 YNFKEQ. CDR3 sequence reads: CASSQLFGLKGELFF. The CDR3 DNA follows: TGTGCCAGCAGCCAATTATTCGGGTTAAAGGGGGAGCTGTTTTTT.

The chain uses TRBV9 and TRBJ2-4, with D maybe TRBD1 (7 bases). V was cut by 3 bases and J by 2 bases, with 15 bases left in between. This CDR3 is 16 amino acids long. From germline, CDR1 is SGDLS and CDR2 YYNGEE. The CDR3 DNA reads TGTGCCAGCAGCGAGACAGGGACTTCTACCAAAAACATTCAGTACTTC. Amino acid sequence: CASSETGTSTKNIQYF.

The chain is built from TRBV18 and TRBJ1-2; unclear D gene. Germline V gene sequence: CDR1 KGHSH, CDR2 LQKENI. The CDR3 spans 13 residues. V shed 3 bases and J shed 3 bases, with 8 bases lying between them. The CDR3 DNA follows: TGTGCCAGCTCACCTGGGGTTGACTATGGCTACACCTTC. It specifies CASSPGVDYGYTF.

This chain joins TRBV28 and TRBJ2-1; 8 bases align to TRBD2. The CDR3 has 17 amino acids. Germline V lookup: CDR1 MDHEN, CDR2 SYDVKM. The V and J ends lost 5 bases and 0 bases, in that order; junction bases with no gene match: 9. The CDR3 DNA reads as TGTGCCAGCAGTGGGTACGGGGGGGCCGACTCCTACAATGAGCAGTTCTTC. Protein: CASSGYGGADSYNEQFF.

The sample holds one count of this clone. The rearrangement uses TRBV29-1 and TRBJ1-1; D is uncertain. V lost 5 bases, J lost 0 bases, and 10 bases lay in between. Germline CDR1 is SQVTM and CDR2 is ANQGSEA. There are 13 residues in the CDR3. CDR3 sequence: CSVLTSMNTEAFF. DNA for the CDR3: TGCAGCGTTTTGACATCCATGAACACTGAAGCTTTCTTT.

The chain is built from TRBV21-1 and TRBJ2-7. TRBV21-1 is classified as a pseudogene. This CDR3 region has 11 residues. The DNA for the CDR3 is TGTGCCAGCAGCAAAACCTACGAGCAGTACTTC. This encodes CASSKTYEQYF.

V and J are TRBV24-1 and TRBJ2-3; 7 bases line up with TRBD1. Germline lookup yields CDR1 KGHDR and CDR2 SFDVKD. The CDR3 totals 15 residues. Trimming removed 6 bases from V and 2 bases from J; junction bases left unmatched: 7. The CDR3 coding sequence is TGTGCCACCAGTTTGGGGCAGGGGGACACAGATACGCAGTATTTT. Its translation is CATSLGQGDTDTQYF.

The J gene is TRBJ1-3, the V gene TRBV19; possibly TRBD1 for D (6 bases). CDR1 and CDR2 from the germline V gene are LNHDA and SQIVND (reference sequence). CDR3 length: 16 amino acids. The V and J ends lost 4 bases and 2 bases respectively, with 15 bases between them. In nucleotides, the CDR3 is TGTGCCAGTAGTACCCTTTTGGGGGCCGCTGGAAACACCATATATTTT. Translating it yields CASSTLLGAAGNTIYF. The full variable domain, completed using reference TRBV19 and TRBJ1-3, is DGGITQSPKYLFRKEGQNVTLSCEQNLNHDAMYWYRQDPGQGLRLIYYSQIVNDFQKGDIAEGYSVSREKKESFPLTVTSAQKNPTAFYLCASSTLLGAAGNTIYFGEGSWLTVV.

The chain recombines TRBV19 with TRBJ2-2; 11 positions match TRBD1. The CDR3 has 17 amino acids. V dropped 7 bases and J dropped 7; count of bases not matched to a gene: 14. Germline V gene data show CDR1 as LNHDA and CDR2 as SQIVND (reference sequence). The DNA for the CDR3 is TGTGCCAGTAATCCATCGGGACAGGGGGATTTTGTCGGGGAGCTGTTTTTT. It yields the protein CASNPSGQGDFVGELFF.

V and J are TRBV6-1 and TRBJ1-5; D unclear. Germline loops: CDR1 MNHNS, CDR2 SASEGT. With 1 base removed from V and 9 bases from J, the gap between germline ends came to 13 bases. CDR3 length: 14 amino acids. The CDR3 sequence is CASSEGRRKWPQHF. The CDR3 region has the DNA TGTGCCAGCAGTGAAGGACGTAGAAAGTGGCCCCAGCATTTT.

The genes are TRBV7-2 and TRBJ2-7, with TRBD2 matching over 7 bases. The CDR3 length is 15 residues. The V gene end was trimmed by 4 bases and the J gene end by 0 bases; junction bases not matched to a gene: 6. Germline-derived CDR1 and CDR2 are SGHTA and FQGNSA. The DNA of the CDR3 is TGTGCCAGCAGCTCCTTCGGGGGGAGCTCCTACGAGCAGTACTTC. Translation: CASSSFGGSSYEQYF.